This T cell receptor beta chain was sequenced for a study of shared clonotypes between healthy human individuals. Germline V CDR1 and CDR2: SGHDT, YYEEEE. Deletions cut 0 bases from V and 7 bases from J, with 20 bases between. This CDR3 spans 17 amino acids. The deep-level immunoSEQ assay was used. Only in-frame clones appear in the TCRdb table, and some are missing; sequencing was by immunoSEQ multiplex PCR. Of roughly 700,000 clones listed, 90% were seen once; the top ten hold 34%. Material for sequencing was memory CD8+ T cells from PBMCs. The subset was: CD45RO+ cells pooled with CCR7-negative TemRA cells. This sequence originates from a man aged 18 to 29 in good health. Some clones in this sample may be carry-over from other donors' samples. The gene calls are TRBV5-6 and TRBJ2-4; tentatively, D is TRBD2 (6 bases). The CDR3 nucleotides read TGTGCCAGCAGCTTGGCGCATGGAGGGAGGTTAAGGAACATTCAGTACTTC. It is translated as CASSLAHGGRLRNIQYF.